These T cell receptor beta chains were read from a single sample in a study of tumor-infiltrating lymphocytes in primary liver carcinoma. TCRdb used MiXCR to reprocess the multiplex PCR reads, holding one entry per CDR3 protein. The table includes approximately 310,000 distinct CDR3 sequences, 60% to 80% detected once. Sequenced input: peripheral blood. The receptors originated from a middle-aged man with primary liver carcinoma and hepatitis B virus infection. CDR3s include the opening cysteine and the closing phenylalanine or tryptophan. A D gene is named only where the DNA matches it firmly. Rows may omit the clone size; those that give it use once, few, many or a size class.

DNA: TGCGGCGCTGAGCCAGTAATTCTTGGTGAGCAGTTCTTC
CDR3: CGAEPVILGEQFF
size: .
D: .
J: TRBJ2-1
V: TRBV29-1

DNA: TGTGCCAGCAGCCAAATCCGGGCGAGGAGCAATCAGCCCCAGCATTTT
CDR3: CASSQIRARSNQPQHF
size: .
D: .
J: TRBJ1-5
V: TRBV12-1

DNA: TGTGCTAGTGCCCCCAGACTAGCGGGCTCCTACAATGAGAAGTTCTTC
CDR3: CASAPRLAGSYNEKFF
size: .
D: TRBD2
J: TRBJ2-1
V: TRBV12-5

DNA: TGCCCCAGCAGCCCCGACAGGGAGCGGGGCTACACTTTC
CDR3: CPSSPDRERGYTF
size: .
D: TRBD1
J: TRBJ1-2
V: TRBV5-1

DNA: TGTGCCAGCAAGGTGAGGGAGACCTCCTATGGCTACACCTTC
CDR3: CASKVRETSYGYTF
size: few
D: .
J: TRBJ1-2
V: TRBV6-1

DNA: TGTGCCAGCAGCTTAGGAGCAAAACTGTTTTTT
CDR3: CASSLGAKLFF
size: many
D: .
J: TRBJ1-4
V: TRBV11-2

DNA: TGTACCATCAGTGGCCGGGCGGAGGGTTCCTACAATGAGCAGTTCTTC
CDR3: CTISGRAEGSYNEQFF
size: .
D: .
J: TRBJ2-1
V: TRBV10-3

DNA: TGTGCCAGCAGCCAAGGATGGACAGGGGTCAATGAGCAGTTCTTC
CDR3: CASSQGWTGVNEQFF
size: .
D: TRBD1
J: TRBJ2-1
V: TRBV6-5

DNA: TGTGTCAGCAAAGGAGGTGGAACTAGTATAATCGCAGATACGCAGTATTTT
CDR3: CVSKGGGTSIIADTQYF
size: .
D: .
J: TRBJ2-3
V: TRBV2

DNA: TGCAGCGTACAAGTTACAGGGGACGAGGGCGAACAGTACTTC
CDR3: CSVQVTGDEGEQYF
size: .
D: TRBD1
J: TRBJ2-7
V: TRBV29-1

DNA: TGCGCCAGCAGCGAGACTAGCGGAACATACAGTGAGCAGTTCTTC
CDR3: CASSETSGTYSEQFF
size: once
D: TRBD2
J: TRBJ2-1
V: TRBV11-1

DNA: TGCGCCAGCAGCCAAGAAGGGGTAGCGAACACCGGGGAGCTGTTTTTT
CDR3: CASSQEGVANTGELFF
size: many
D: .
J: TRBJ2-2
V: TRBV4-3

DNA: TGTGCCAGTAGGCGAAGGGGGCCAGCTAATGAAAAACTGTTTTTT
CDR3: CASRRRGPANEKLFF
size: .
D: TRBD1
J: TRBJ1-4
V: TRBV19

DNA: TGTGCCAGCAGCTTACTAGCAGATCCCTACAATGAGCAGCTCTTC
CDR3: CASSLLADPYNEQLF
size: .
D: .
J: TRBJ2-1
V: TRBV7-8

DNA: TGCGCCAGCAGCCAAGCAGGGGCAGAAGATACGCAGTATTTT
CDR3: CASSQAGAEDTQYF
size: many
D: .
J: TRBJ2-3
V: TRBV4-3

DNA: TGTGCCAGCACCTGGAGGGGCGCTAGGGGGGCCTACAATGAGCAGTTCTTC
CDR3: CASTWRGARGAYNEQFF
size: .
D: .
J: TRBJ2-1
V: TRBV5-8

DNA: TGTGCCAGCATCCCATTAAGGCGGGAGTCTAACACCGGGGAGCTGTTTTTT
CDR3: CASIPLRRESNTGELFF
size: .
D: TRBD2
J: TRBJ2-2
V: TRBV14

DNA: TGCGCCAGGCCTCGGGACTGCATGGAGGGAGATACGCAGTATTTT
CDR3: CARPRDCMEGDTQYF
size: .
D: .
J: TRBJ2-3
V: TRBV10-1

DNA: TGTGCCAGCAGTGAAACCGGGACAGGGCGGGACGAGCAGTACTTC
CDR3: CASSETGTGRDEQYF
size: many
D: TRBD1
J: TRBJ2-7
V: TRBV6-5

DNA: TGTGCCAGCAGCTATACAGGGGGAGGGCAGCCCCAGCATTTT
CDR3: CASSYTGGGQPQHF
size: many
D: TRBD1
J: TRBJ1-5
V: TRBV12-3/TRBV12-4

DNA: TGCAGCGTCAGCACATCGGGTGGTTTGGGGGAGCAGTACTTC
CDR3: CSVSTSGGLGEQYF
size: many
D: .
J: TRBJ2-7
V: TRBV29-1

DNA: TGCGCCAGCAGCTACGGACAGGGCGGTGAGCAGTTCTTC
CDR3: CASSYGQGGEQFF
size: few
D: TRBD1
J: TRBJ2-1
V: TRBV5-1

DNA: TGTGCCAGCAGTCCCGAAGGGGGACGCCTCTACGAGCAGTACTTC
CDR3: CASSPEGGRLYEQYF
size: .
D: .
J: TRBJ2-7
V: TRBV28

DNA: TGTGCCAGCAGCCAAGATAGAAGAGCAGGGGAGGGCTACACCTTC
CDR3: CASSQDRRAGEGYTF
size: few
D: .
J: TRBJ1-2
V: TRBV14

DNA: TGTGCCAGCAGTCCTCTTAGCGGGAGGAATCTCAATGAGCAGTTCTTC
CDR3: CASSPLSGRNLNEQFF
size: .
D: TRBD2
J: TRBJ2-1
V: TRBV28

DNA: TGTGCCAGCAGCTTGGACTACCAGGCGGGGGATGAGCAGTTCTTC
CDR3: CASSLDYQAGDEQFF
size: .
D: TRBD2
J: TRBJ2-1
V: TRBV5-4

DNA: TGTGCCAGCAAGCGGGAATACGAGCAGTACTTC
CDR3: CASKREYEQYF
size: few
D: TRBD2
J: TRBJ2-7
V: TRBV2

DNA: TGCGCCAGCAGCCATCCAGGGGCGAACACTGAAGCTTTCTTT
CDR3: CASSHPGANTEAFF
size: .
D: .
J: TRBJ1-1
V: TRBV10-2

DNA: TGTGCCAGCAGCTTAGGGGGGCCAGGGGTCACCGGGGAGCTGTTTTTT
CDR3: CASSLGGPGVTGELFF
size: many
D: .
J: TRBJ2-2
V: TRBV11-2

DNA: TGCGCCAGGAGCTTGGTAGGGGCACAAGAGACCCAGTACTTC
CDR3: CARSLVGAQETQYF
size: .
D: .
J: TRBJ2-5
V: TRBV5-1

DNA: TGTGCCAGCTTAGTACACGACAGGGGCGAGCAGTACTTC
CDR3: CASLVHDRGEQYF
size: .
D: TRBD1
J: TRBJ2-7
V: TRBV2

DNA: TGTGCCAGCAGACAGTATAATTCACCCCTCCACTTT
CDR3: CASRQYNSPLHF
size: many
D: .
J: TRBJ1-6
V: TRBV6-6

DNA: TGTGCCAGCAAAGCGACTAGCACACTGGCCCCCCGATGCGAGCAGTACTTC
CDR3: CASKATSTLAPRCEQYF
size: .
D: TRBD2
J: TRBJ2-7
V: TRBV6-2/TRBV6-3

DNA: TGTGCCAGCAATGAAGCTCATGGGATTAACTATGGCTACACCTTC
CDR3: CASNEAHGINYGYTF
size: .
D: .
J: TRBJ1-2
V: TRBV6-1

DNA: TGTGCCAGCAGTTCCCACCCCCCGGGATCAGAGCAGTTCTTC
CDR3: CASSSHPPGSEQFF
size: .
D: .
J: TRBJ2-1
V: TRBV28

DNA: TGTGCCAGTAGCTTAGCCGACAGGGGGGATACGCACTATTTT
CDR3: CASSLADRGDTHYF
size: .
D: TRBD1
J: TRBJ2-3
V: TRBV11-1

DNA: TGTGCCTGCAGCTCCATGGCCAACGAGCAGTACTTC
CDR3: CACSSMANEQYF
size: .
D: .
J: TRBJ2-7
V: TRBV11-2

DNA: TGTGCCCCCAGGGACCAAGGGACCCAGTACTTC
CDR3: CAPRDQGTQYF
size: .
D: .
J: TRBJ2-5
V: TRBV6-7

DNA: TGTGCCAGCAGCATCCTAGCGGGAGGGCCGATTTCTAACGAGCAATACTTC
CDR3: CASSILAGGPISNEQYF
size: .
D: TRBD2
J: TRBJ2-7
V: TRBV13

DNA: TGTTCCAGCAGTTTGAGACGGTCCTGGGACAATGAGCAGTTCTTC
CDR3: CSSSLRRSWDNEQFF
size: .
D: .
J: TRBJ2-1
V: TRBV28